Listed here is a single T cell receptor beta chain. Its antigen remains unidentified. Time point noted: baseline pretreatment blood. Described treatment: 15 Gy SBRT to primary tumor, nephrectomy 4 weeks later. Blood was sampled at baseline, 2 weeks and 4 weeks after SBRT. The tumor was a clear cell renal cell carcinoma. The protocol was immunoSEQ multiplex PCR, while the TCRdb copy is restricted to in-frame clones and leaves out a portion. The sample lists some 120,000 clones; about four fifths were seen once. This sample stems from a study of radiation and T cells in renal cell carcinoma. On the study more broadly: Nephrectomy followed 15 Gy stereotactic body radiation by 4 weeks. Study-level results: No pretreatment tumor biopsies were available for baseline clonotypes.

The sample in question was blood, obtained from a patient whose treatment included radiotherapy and nephrectomy. This clonotype was sampled from a woman between 55 and 75 years old with renal cell carcinoma.

CDR3 amino acids: CASSYSPGTNYGYTF. The DNA of the CDR3 is TGTGCCAGCAGTTACAGCCCAGGGACTAACTATGGCTACACCTTC. The chain is built from TRBV6-5 and TRBJ1-2; a possible D gene is TRBD1 (5 bases). The germline V gene encodes CDR1 MNHEY and CDR2 SVGAGI. The CDR3 contains 15 residues. V was trimmed by 2 bases and J by 0 bases, leaving 10 bases between them.